The 3 T cell receptor beta chains below come from one sample, sequenced in a study of patients and donors after allogeneic stem cell transplantation. Each CDR3 protein is one row after TCRdb ran MiXCR on the RT-PCR reads. The sample shows approximately 430,000 distinct CDR3 sequences, under 20% of them seen only once. Sequences were obtained from blood, either unsorted or a sorted T cell fraction (not recorded which). Receptors were obtained from a human donor who was either an allogeneic HSCT recipient or a stem cell or donor lymphocyte infusion donor (not recorded which). It is not recorded whose cells these are; they may come from a transplant donor.

J is TRBJ1-1 and V is TRBV19; D gene ambiguous. CDR3 length: 14 residues. Germline assignment: CDR1 LNHDA and CDR2 SQIVND (reference sequence). Between the trimmed V and J ends, which lost 7 bases and 1 base, there was a span of 13 bases. The CDR3: CASIRGVGNTEAFF. The CDR3 DNA sequence: TGTGCCAGTATACGGGGTGTCGGGAACACTGAAGCTTTCTTT.

This clonotype was seen a few times. V usage is TRBV7-2 and J usage is TRBJ1-1; D uncertain. This CDR3 contains 14 residues. Germline CDR1 reads SGHTA; CDR2 reads FQGNSA. Deletions cut 0 bases from V and 5 bases from J, with 10 bases between. CDR3 sequence reads: CASSLARRKTEAFF. The CDR3, as DNA: TGTGCCAGCAGCTTAGCGAGAAGGAAGACTGAAGCTTTCTTT.

This sequence joins TRBV19 and TRBJ2-7, with 9 bases fitting TRBD1. The germline CDR1 and CDR2 sequences are LNHDA and SQIVND (reference sequence). The CDR3 spans 12 residues. The V segment lost 4 bases and the J segment 12 bases; nucleotides outside the gene matches: 7. The CDR3 sequence is CASSTYGQGLYF. In DNA form, the CDR3 reads TGTGCCAGTAGTACTTATGGACAGGGGCTGTACTTC.